This T cell receptor beta chain was sequenced during a study of patients and donors after allogeneic stem cell transplantation. Each CDR3 protein gets one entry after TCRdb re-called the RT-PCR reads with MiXCR. Of more than 850,000 distinct CDR3 sequences listed, over 15% were seen once; the top ten hold 6%. Looked up from germline, CDR1 is SGDLS and CDR2 is YYNGEE. The CDR3 length is 15 residues. Trimming left V 0 bases short and J 4 bases short, with 14 bases between. The source of this sequence is a human donor who was either an allogeneic HSCT recipient or a stem cell or donor lymphocyte infusion donor (not recorded which). It is not recorded whose cells these are; they may come from a transplant donor. The chain couples TRBV9 to TRBJ2-7; the D gene is possibly TRBD1 (6 bases). Sequencing input: blood, either unsorted or a sorted T cell fraction (not recorded which). DNA of the CDR3: TGTGCCAGCAGCGTAGACCTGGGGGCGCGGTACGAGCAGTACTTC. Translated: CASSVDLGARYEQYF.